This TCR beta chain was sequenced for a study of spatial heterogeneity in lung cancer. The CDR3 consists of 13 residues. Deletions cut 5 bases from V and 3 bases from J, with 8 bases between. Germline CDR1 and CDR2: MNHEY and SVGEGT. TCRdb reprocessed the 5' RACE reads via MiXCR and lists one record per CDR3 protein. This sample has just over 75,000 distinct CDR3 sequences, with about 8.5% found just once. As to time point: sample taken at primary tumor resection. Whole RNA came from tumor, nontumor lung or frozen PBMC and was sequenced without being sorted. Sequenced material: PBMCs, taken at surgery. The chain couples TRBV6-2 or TRBV6-3 to TRBJ2-4, with a weak D call TRBD1 (5 bases). The TCR was taken from a male donor with early-stage non-small cell lung cancer. CDR3 DNA: TGTGCCAGCAGTCGACAGTACAAAAACATTCAGTACTTC. It encodes CASSRQYKNIQYF.